The clone carrying this T cell receptor (beta chain) was observed a few times. Its antigen is still unknown. The data derive from a study of T cells in Graves' hyperthyroidism and ophthalmopathy. Study conclusions and caveats: Most expanded thyroid clonotypes above 0.001 also appeared in blood. Prediction of ophthalmopathy progression came a median around 7.1 months pre-onset.

The study defined stable Graves' hyperthyroidism as no ophthalmopathy progression within 18 months. Fresh 10 ml peripheral blood yielded PBMCs. The CDR3 regions of TCR beta were amplified from RNA transcripts. TCR CDR3 regions were first amplified by RT-PCR with HTBI primers. TCRdb re-called the multiplex PCR reads with MiXCR, one entry per CDR3 protein. The table records approximately 640,000 distinct CDR3 sequences, about 18% of them present only once. From germline, CDR1 is SGDLS and CDR2 YYNGEE. CDR3 length: 12 residues. Trimming left V 7 bases short and J 7 bases short, with 11 bases between. The chain carries TRBV9 and TRBJ2-2; D is unclear. The TCR originated in a man over 45 with Graves' hyperthyroidism. Specimen: blood. CDR3 amino acids: CASPAGCGELFF. CDR3 in DNA: TGTGCCAGCCCTGCAGGTTGCGGGGAGCTGTTTTTT. Full variable domain (missing parts from reference TRBV9 and TRBJ2-2): DSGVTQTPKHLITATGQRVTLRCSPRSGDLSVYWYQQSLDQGLQFLIQYYNGEERAKGNILERFSAQQFPDLHSELNLSSLELGDSALYFCASPAGCGELFFGEGSRLTVL.